Listed below are T cell receptor beta chains from one sample, sequenced in a study of T-cell reconstitution after alpha-beta-depleted transplantation in children. TCRdb called the PCR reads again in MiXCR, with one record for every CDR3 protein. The sample lists 200,000 to 250,000 distinct CDR3 sequences; approximately 10% were seen once. The input for sequencing was PBMCs, taken before TCRalphabeta/CD19-depleted stem cell transplant. The origin of the receptors is a child under two years old with acute myeloid leukemia, due to receive a stem cell transplant. Each CDR3 is given with its conserved first and last residue. The D gene is left open where the match is weak. For some rows the clone size is stated as once, few or many, or as a class when expanded; others skip it.

D gene	clone size	J gene	V gene	CDR3 protein	CDR3 DNA
NA	many	TRBJ2-3	TRBV27	CASTPVIGVDTQYF	TGTGCCAGCACACCGGTCATAGGGGTGGATACGCAGTATTTT
TRBD2	NA	TRBJ2-7	TRBV20-1	CSAREASGTLEQYF	TGCAGTGCTAGAGAGGCTAGCGGGACCCTCGAGCAGTACTTC
NA	many	TRBJ2-2	TRBV11-2	CASRGSANTGELFF	TGTGCCAGCAGGGGTAGCGCGAACACCGGGGAGCTGTTTTTT
TRBD2	NA	TRBJ2-2	TRBV12-3/TRBV12-4	CASSFTGGSSGELFF	TGTGCCAGCAGTTTTACGGGGGGGTCTAGCGGGGAGCTGTTTTTT
TRBD2	many	TRBJ2-5	TRBV28	CASSPGTSGTEGETQYF	TGTGCCAGCAGTCCCGGGACTAGCGGGACGGAGGGAGAGACCCAGTACTTC
TRBD1	many	TRBJ1-1	TRBV12-3/TRBV12-4	CASTLGQTTEAFF	TGTGCCAGCACCCTGGGACAGACCACTGAAGCTTTCTTT
NA	many	TRBJ2-7	TRBV5-6	CASSLLWGQGSYEQYF	TGTGCCAGCAGCTTGTTATGGGGGCAGGGCTCCTACGAGCAGTACTTC
NA	many	TRBJ2-3	TRBV5-4	CASSLGLVPTDTQYF	TGTGCCAGCAGCTTGGGACTGGTACCCACAGATACGCAGTATTTT
TRBD2	few	TRBJ2-1	TRBV5-5	CASSYSTIAGVGEQFF	TGTGCCAGCAGCTACTCAACAATAGCGGGAGTTGGTGAGCAGTTCTTC
NA	few	TRBJ2-6	TRBV30	CAWGEEGANVLTF	TGTGCCTGGGGGGAGGAGGGGGCCAACGTCCTGACTTTC
TRBD2	NA	TRBJ2-5	TRBV12-5	CASGGGEKLKETQYF	TGTGCTAGTGGTGGGGGGGAGAAACTGAAAGAGACCCAGTACTTC
NA	NA	TRBJ1-5	TRBV28	CASRGASGGNHPQHF	TGTGCCAGCAGGGGGGCGTCGGGGGGGAATCACCCCCAGCATTTT
TRBD2	many	TRBJ2-7	TRBV3-1	CASSQAGLGSYEQYF	TGTGCCAGCAGCCAGGCGGGACTAGGCTCCTACGAGCAGTACTTC
TRBD2	many	TRBJ2-1	TRBV9	CASSGIVGGLAGKSNEQFF	TGTGCCAGCAGCGGCATAGTGGGGGGACTAGCGGGAAAGTCAAATGAGCAGTTCTTC
NA	many	TRBJ1-5	TRBV6-1	CASSPLYLSNQPQHF	TGTGCCAGCAGTCCCTTATACCTTAGCAATCAGCCCCAGCATTTT
TRBD1	many	TRBJ1-2	TRBV28	CASNSGQSDYGYTF	TGTGCCAGCAACTCGGGACAGAGTGACTATGGCTACACCTTC
NA	NA	TRBJ2-3	TRBV3-2	CASCQVGSRDKGRRTDTQYF	TGTGCCAGCTGCCAAGTGGGGAGCCGGGACAAGGGGAGGCGCACAGATACGCAGTATTTT
NA	many	TRBJ2-1	TRBV20-1	CSARDSIALLYNEQFF	TGCAGTGCTAGAGATTCCATCGCCCTACTCTACAATGAGCAGTTCTTC
NA	many	TRBJ2-7	TRBV5-1	CASSFPGYEQYF	TGCGCCAGCAGCTTCCCAGGCTACGAGCAGTACTTC
TRBD2	few	TRBJ2-1	TRBV5-5	CASSFYSGRGNEQFF	TGTGCCAGCAGTTTTTATAGCGGGAGAGGCAATGAGCAGTTCTTC
NA	many	TRBJ1-2	TRBV2	CASSERVGGAGYTF	TGTGCCAGCAGTGAAAGGGTAGGCGGAGCTGGCTACACCTTC
NA	many	TRBJ1-5	TRBV19	CASSMGARQPQHF	TGTGCCAGTAGTATGGGGGCGAGGCAGCCCCAGCATTTT